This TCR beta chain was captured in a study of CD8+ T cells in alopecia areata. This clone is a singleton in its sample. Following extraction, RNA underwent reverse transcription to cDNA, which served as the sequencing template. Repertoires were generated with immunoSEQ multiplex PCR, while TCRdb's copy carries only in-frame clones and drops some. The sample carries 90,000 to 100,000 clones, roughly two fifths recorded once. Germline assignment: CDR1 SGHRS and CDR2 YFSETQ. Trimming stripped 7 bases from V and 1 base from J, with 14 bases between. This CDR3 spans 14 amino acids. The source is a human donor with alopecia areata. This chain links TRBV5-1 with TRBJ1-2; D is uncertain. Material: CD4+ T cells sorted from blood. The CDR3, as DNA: TGCGCCAGCGGACCCGGTGGAGATAACTATGGCTACACCTTC. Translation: CASGPGGDNYGYTF.